This is a list of T cell receptor beta chains from one sample in a study of blood T cells in healthy people across ages. From the 5' RACE reads, TCRdb called clonotypes with MiXCR, one entry per CDR3 protein. The sample records approximately 800,000 distinct CDR3 sequences, about half being singletons. The specimen was blood. The receptors originated from a man older than 75 in good health. The CDR3 runs from the conserved cysteine through the conserved F or W. The order of the fields is J gene, V gene, D gene, clone size, CDR3 protein, CDR3 DNA. D genes are given only for firm matches. The listing skips clone size in some rows; elsewhere it reads once, few, many or a size class.

J: TRBJ1-4; V: TRBV5-1; D: TRBD1; size: NA; CDR3: CASSIQGKNEKLFF; DNA: TGCGCCAGCAGCATACAGGGGAAAAATGAAAAACTGTTTTTT
J: TRBJ1-1; V: TRBV7-9; D: NA; size: NA; CDR3: CASSLVQGHTEAFF; DNA: TGTGCCAGCAGCTTAGTCCAGGGCCACACTGAAGCTTTCTTT
J: TRBJ1-2; V: TRBV20-1; D: NA; size: NA; CDR3: CSAMTGVPNYGYTF; DNA: TGCAGTGCAATGACAGGTGTACCTAACTATGGCTACACCTTC
J: TRBJ2-7; V: TRBV4-3; D: NA; size: many; CDR3: CASSQVLRSYEQYF; DNA: TGCGCCAGCAGCCAAGTTCTAAGGTCCTACGAGCAGTACTTC
J: TRBJ2-7; V: TRBV7-9; D: TRBD2; size: NA; CDR3: CASSFSSGGYEQYF; DNA: TGTGCCAGCAGCTTTTCTAGCGGGGGCTACGAGCAGTACTTC
J: TRBJ1-2; V: TRBV2; D: NA; size: few; CDR3: CASSAGTASTF; DNA: TGTGCCAGCAGTGCCGGGACGGCAAGCACCTTC
J: TRBJ1-4; V: TRBV4-3; D: NA; size: NA; CDR3: CASSQDTAANEKLFF; DNA: TGCGCCAGCAGCCAAGATACGGCAGCTAATGAAAAACTGTTTTTT
J: TRBJ2-5; V: TRBV29-1; D: NA; size: once; CDR3: CSVGEWEQETQYF; DNA: TGCAGCGTTGGAGAATGGGAGCAAGAGACCCAGTACTTC
J: TRBJ2-1; V: TRBV10-1; D: NA; size: NA; CDR3: CASSDWDTRSYNEQFF; DNA: TGCGCCAGCAGTGACTGGGACACTCGATCCTACAATGAGCAGTTCTTC
J: TRBJ2-5; V: TRBV5-1; D: TRBD2; size: NA; CDR3: CASSLRASGRRETQYF; DNA: TGCGCCAGCAGCTTGCGAGCTAGCGGGAGGAGGGAGACCCAGTACTTC
J: TRBJ2-3; V: TRBV27; D: TRBD1; size: NA; CDR3: CASSLSTGGAGTQYF; DNA: TGTGCCAGCAGTTTATCAACAGGGGGCGCAGGTACGCAGTATTTT
J: TRBJ2-3; V: TRBV12-3/TRBV12-4; D: NA; size: NA; CDR3: CASSLPNQLGDAQYF; DNA: TGTGCCAGCAGTTTACCTAACCAACTGGGAGATGCGCAGTATTTT
J: TRBJ2-5; V: TRBV6-2/TRBV6-3; D: NA; size: few; CDR3: CASRTGAVETQYF; DNA: TGTGCCAGCAGAACCGGAGCCGTCGAGACCCAGTACTTC
J: TRBJ2-3; V: TRBV29-1; D: TRBD2; size: NA; CDR3: CSVDRSHTSGRAGTDTQYF; DNA: TGCAGCGTTGATCGGTCACATACTAGCGGGAGGGCGGGAACAGATACGCAGTATTTT
J: TRBJ1-4; V: TRBV20-1; D: NA; size: few; CDR3: CSARGTQTTNEKLFF; DNA: TGCAGTGCTAGGGGGACACAAACAACTAATGAAAAACTGTTTTTT
J: TRBJ2-5; V: TRBV12-3/TRBV12-4; D: TRBD2; size: many; CDR3: CASRVAGAETQYF; DNA: TGTGCCAGCAGGGTAGCGGGAGCAGAGACCCAGTACTTC
J: TRBJ1-1; V: TRBV7-2; D: NA; size: many; CDR3: CASSLGLWEAVTEAFF; DNA: TGTGCCAGCAGCTTAGGATTGTGGGAAGCTGTCACTGAAGCTTTCTTT
J: TRBJ1-1; V: TRBV3-1; D: TRBD1; size: few; CDR3: CASSQDGGQAGEAFF; DNA: TGTGCCAGCAGCCAAGATGGGGGACAGGCCGGTGAAGCTTTCTTT
J: TRBJ2-4; V: TRBV20-1; D: TRBD2; size: few; CDR3: CSARNPIAGGPKNIQYF; DNA: TGCAGTGCTAGAAACCCAATAGCGGGAGGACCCAAAAACATTCAGTACTTC
J: TRBJ2-1; V: TRBV12-3/TRBV12-4; D: NA; size: NA; CDR3: CASSPQPYNEQFF; DNA: TGTGCCAGCAGCCCGCAGCCCTACAATGAGCAGTTCTTC
J: TRBJ1-6; V: TRBV27; D: NA; size: NA; CDR3: CASSRGRGSPLHF; DNA: TGTGCCAGCAGCCGAGGGCGTGGTTCACCCCTCCACTTT
J: TRBJ2-7; V: TRBV12-3/TRBV12-4; D: NA; size: NA; CDR3: CASRPSDNSYEQYF; DNA: TGTGCCAGCAGGCCCTCGGACAACTCCTACGAGCAGTACTTC
J: TRBJ2-5; V: TRBV29-1; D: NA; size: NA; CDR3: CSAKWVLTGETQYF; DNA: TGCAGCGCAAAATGGGTCCTAACGGGAGAGACCCAGTACTTC
J: TRBJ2-7; V: TRBV30; D: TRBD1; size: NA; CDR3: CAWSTGAAFNEQYF; DNA: TGTGCCTGGAGTACAGGGGCCGCGTTTAACGAGCAGTACTTC
J: TRBJ2-3; V: TRBV7-3; D: TRBD2; size: few; CDR3: CASSLTSGSADTQYF; DNA: TGTGCCAGCAGCCTGACTAGCGGGAGCGCAGATACGCAGTATTTT
J: TRBJ2-1; V: TRBV20-1; D: NA; size: NA; CDR3: CSARDLRGSYNEQFF; DNA: TGCAGTGCTAGAGATCTAAGGGGGTCCTACAATGAGCAGTTCTTC
J: TRBJ2-7; V: TRBV20-1; D: TRBD2; size: NA; CDR3: CSAPRTPSGTYGEQYF; DNA: TGCAGTGCCCCACGGACTCCAAGCGGGACCTATGGTGAGCAGTACTTC
J: TRBJ1-5; V: TRBV28; D: TRBD1; size: few; CDR3: CASRFIGQGPYSNQPQHF; DNA: TGTGCCAGCAGATTCATCGGACAGGGCCCTTATAGCAATCAGCCCCAGCATTTT
J: TRBJ2-5; V: TRBV7-9; D: TRBD2; size: NA; CDR3: CASSREGSSQYF; DNA: TGTGCCAGCAGCCGGGAGGGTTCTTCGCAGTACTTC
J: TRBJ2-1; V: TRBV4-3; D: NA; size: NA; CDR3: CASSQDPRGEQFF; DNA: TGCGCCAGCAGCCAAGATCCGCGAGGTGAGCAGTTCTTC
J: TRBJ2-1; V: TRBV10-1; D: TRBD2; size: NA; CDR3: CASSDSGTSGRNEQFF; DNA: TGCGCCAGCAGTGATTCCGGGACTAGCGGGCGCAATGAGCAGTTCTTC
J: TRBJ2-7; V: TRBV10-3; D: TRBD2; size: many; CDR3: CAISKLAGADYEQYF; DNA: TGTGCCATCAGCAAACTAGCGGGGGCCGACTACGAGCAGTACTTC
J: TRBJ2-5; V: TRBV27; D: NA; size: few; CDR3: CASSPQPTGDQETQYF; DNA: TGTGCCAGCAGTCCGCAGCCGACCGGGGACCAAGAGACCCAGTACTTC
J: TRBJ1-4; V: TRBV3-1; D: NA; size: NA; CDR3: CASSQRGREKLFF; DNA: TGTGCCAGCAGCCAGCGGGGGCGCGAAAAACTGTTTTTT
J: TRBJ1-3; V: TRBV11-2; D: NA; size: NA; CDR3: CASSLRGASSGNTIYF; DNA: TGTGCCAGCAGCTTACGGGGGGCCAGCTCTGGAAACACCATATATTTT
J: TRBJ2-7; V: TRBV6-1; D: TRBD2; size: NA; CDR3: CASRLLAGGPDEQYF; DNA: TGTGCCAGCAGGCTACTAGCGGGAGGGCCGGACGAGCAGTACTTC
J: TRBJ1-2; V: TRBV11-2; D: TRBD1; size: NA; CDR3: CASSLEAWDRGRGYTF; DNA: TGTGCCAGCAGCTTAGAGGCCTGGGACAGGGGGCGAGGCTACACCTTC
J: TRBJ2-1; V: TRBV28; D: NA; size: NA; CDR3: CASSPRLVNNEQFF; DNA: TGTGCCAGCAGTCCTAGACTAGTGAACAATGAGCAGTTCTTC
J: TRBJ1-5; V: TRBV12-3/TRBV12-4; D: NA; size: NA; CDR3: CASSHRQTGQPQHF; DNA: TGTGCCAGCAGCCATCGGCAAACCGGCCAGCCCCAGCATTTT
J: TRBJ1-1; V: TRBV15; D: TRBD1; size: NA; CDR3: CATSGGQGWDTEAFF; DNA: TGTGCCACCAGTGGGGGACAGGGCTGGGACACTGAAGCTTTCTTT
J: TRBJ2-7; V: TRBV20-1; D: TRBD2; size: NA; CDR3: CSARDPSIGLAHNEQYF; DNA: TGCAGTGCTAGAGATCCTTCAATCGGACTAGCCCACAATGAGCAGTACTTC
J: TRBJ2-7; V: TRBV3-1; D: NA; size: few; CDR3: CASSQSRPYEQYF; DNA: TGTGCCAGCAGCCAGTCTAGGCCCTACGAGCAGTACTTC
J: TRBJ1-1; V: TRBV29-1; D: NA; size: many; CDR3: CSVERGKGDTEAFF; DNA: TGCAGCGTTGAGCGGGGGAAGGGGGACACTGAAGCTTTCTTT
J: TRBJ2-5; V: TRBV11-3; D: NA; size: few; CDR3: CASSEDRRMQYF; DNA: TGTGCCAGCAGCGAGGACAGACGAATGCAGTACTTC
J: TRBJ2-7; V: TRBV7-8; D: NA; size: NA; CDR3: CASIEGREQYF; DNA: TGTGCCAGCATAGAGGGGCGCGAGCAGTACTTC
J: TRBJ2-7; V: TRBV7-8; D: TRBD1; size: NA; CDR3: CASSLVTGASYEQYF; DNA: TGTGCCAGCAGCTTAGTGACAGGGGCCTCCTACGAGCAGTACTTC
J: TRBJ2-7; V: TRBV25-1; D: NA; size: few; CDR3: CASSKRSYEQYF; DNA: TGTGCCAGCAGTAAGCGGTCCTACGAGCAGTACTTC
J: TRBJ2-1; V: TRBV28; D: TRBD2; size: few; CDR3: CASSTPTSGISNEQFF; DNA: TGTGCCAGCAGTACCCCGACTAGCGGGATTTCAAATGAGCAGTTCTTC
J: TRBJ1-6; V: TRBV11-3; D: NA; size: NA; CDR3: CASSLDSGVRSPLHF; DNA: TGTGCCAGCAGCTTAGATTCCGGGGTTCGGTCACCCCTCCACTTT
J: TRBJ2-1; V: TRBV5-1; D: NA; size: few; CDR3: CASSARSSRDEQFF; DNA: TGCGCCAGCAGCGCCCGGAGCTCTCGGGATGAGCAGTTCTTC
J: TRBJ1-1; V: TRBV5-1; D: NA; size: NA; CDR3: CASSSGALGEAFF; DNA: TGCGCCAGCAGCTCCGGGGCCTTGGGTGAAGCTTTCTTT
J: TRBJ1-1; V: TRBV7-9; D: NA; size: NA; CDR3: CASIYDSLNTEAFF; DNA: TGTGCCAGCATCTACGACAGCCTGAACACTGAAGCTTTCTTT
J: TRBJ2-5; V: TRBV5-1; D: NA; size: NA; CDR3: CASSLSRGSYNEQYF; DNA: TGCGCCAGCAGCTTGAGCAGGGGCTCTTACAATGAGCAGTACTTC
J: TRBJ2-5; V: TRBV10-3; D: TRBD1; size: NA; CDR3: CATRQGGETQYF; DNA: TGTGCCACCAGACAGGGGGGAGAGACCCAGTACTTC
J: TRBJ2-5; V: TRBV5-1; D: TRBD1; size: NA; CDR3: CASRDRTGSATQYF; DNA: TGCGCCAGCAGGGATCGGACAGGGTCGGCGACCCAGTACTTC
J: TRBJ2-3; V: TRBV5-1; D: TRBD2; size: few; CDR3: CASSFNSGRVDTQYF; DNA: TGCGCCAGCAGCTTTAACAGCGGGAGGGTAGATACGCAGTATTTT